Listed below are T cell receptor beta chains from one sample, sequenced in a study of T cell repertoires in cytomegalovirus infection. TCRdb ran MiXCR on the reads and lists one entry per CDR3 protein. The sample yields some 180,000 distinct CDR3 sequences, 8% to 10% seen once. The source material was PBMCs. Receptors were obtained from a human donor in good health (CMV status not recorded). Some clones in this sample may be carry-over from other donors' samples. Both conserved end residues are part of each CDR3. The order of the fields is J gene, clone size, D gene, V gene, CDR3 DNA, CDR3 protein. A D gene is named only where the DNA matches it firmly. Some rows have no size entry. The others give once, few or many, or a class for an expanded clone.

j_call: TRBJ1-5; clone_size: few; d_call: TRBD1; v_call: TRBV6-2/TRBV6-3; cdr3_nt: TGTGCCAGCAGTTACGACAGACAGGGGACATATAGCAATCAGCCCCAGCATTTT; cdr3_aa: CASSYDRQGTYSNQPQHF
j_call: TRBJ2-7; clone_size: many; d_call: TRBD1; v_call: TRBV7-2; cdr3_nt: TGTGCCAGCAGCTTAGCGGCCGGGACAGGGGTCGAGCAGTACTTC; cdr3_aa: CASSLAAGTGVEQYF
j_call: TRBJ2-7; clone_size: few; d_call: -; v_call: TRBV20-1; cdr3_nt: TGCAGTGCTAGCGAGCGGGCCAACTACGAGCAGTACTTC; cdr3_aa: CSASERANYEQYF
j_call: TRBJ1-1; clone_size: many; d_call: TRBD1; v_call: TRBV25-1; cdr3_nt: TGTGCCAGCAGTGATGTATTGGGACAGGGTTTCACTGAAGCTTTCTTT; cdr3_aa: CASSDVLGQGFTEAFF
j_call: TRBJ1-1; clone_size: many; d_call: -; v_call: TRBV28; cdr3_nt: TGTGCCAGCAGTTCCTGGAGTGGTACTGAAGCTTTCTTT; cdr3_aa: CASSSWSGTEAFF
j_call: TRBJ2-4; clone_size: many; d_call: -; v_call: TRBV7-2; cdr3_nt: TGTGCCAGCAGCCCGGGACGAACAAACATTCAGTACTTC; cdr3_aa: CASSPGRTNIQYF
j_call: TRBJ2-5; clone_size: many; d_call: -; v_call: TRBV28; cdr3_nt: TGTGCCAGCAGTTCCGGTCTTACCCAGTACTTC; cdr3_aa: CASSSGLTQYF
j_call: TRBJ2-4; clone_size: many; d_call: -; v_call: TRBV6-2/TRBV6-3; cdr3_nt: TGTGCCAGCAGTGGGCGGACAGCGGCCAAAAACATTCAGTACTTC; cdr3_aa: CASSGRTAAKNIQYF
j_call: TRBJ1-2; clone_size: many; d_call: TRBD1; v_call: TRBV7-2; cdr3_nt: TGTGCCAGCAGCTTACGGACAGGGGGCTCCTCTAGCTATGGCTACACCTTC; cdr3_aa: CASSLRTGGSSSYGYTF
j_call: TRBJ2-2; clone_size: few; d_call: -; v_call: TRBV7-3; cdr3_nt: TGTGCCAGCAGCCCGGGTTACGGGGAGCTGTTTTTT; cdr3_aa: CASSPGYGELFF
j_call: TRBJ2-7; clone_size: -; d_call: -; v_call: TRBV5-1; cdr3_nt: TGCGCCAGCAGCCAAGACGGAGGTACAACCTACGAGCAGTACTTC; cdr3_aa: CASSQDGGTTYEQYF
j_call: TRBJ1-5; clone_size: few; d_call: -; v_call: TRBV9; cdr3_nt: TGTGCCAGCAGCGAGAGCGGGGGTCAGCCCCAGCATTTT; cdr3_aa: CASSESGGQPQHF
j_call: TRBJ1-2; clone_size: many; d_call: -; v_call: TRBV28; cdr3_nt: TGTGCCAGCAGTTCCTGGTCGGAGGGGATCTATGGCTACACCTTC; cdr3_aa: CASSSWSEGIYGYTF
j_call: TRBJ2-2; clone_size: many; d_call: -; v_call: TRBV7-2; cdr3_nt: TGTGCCAGCAGCCCACGAACCGGCACCGGGGAGCTGTTTTTT; cdr3_aa: CASSPRTGTGELFF
j_call: TRBJ2-2; clone_size: many; d_call: -; v_call: TRBV25-1; cdr3_nt: TGTGCCAGCAGGAAGCCCGGCACCTCGAACACCGGGGAGCTGTTTTTT; cdr3_aa: CASRKPGTSNTGELFF
j_call: TRBJ1-1; clone_size: many; d_call: TRBD1; v_call: TRBV7-2; cdr3_nt: TGTGCCAGCAGCCCGGACAGGGTTGCTTTCTTT; cdr3_aa: CASSPDRVAFF
j_call: TRBJ1-5; clone_size: many; d_call: -; v_call: TRBV28; cdr3_nt: TGTGCCAGCCGCCTAGTGAGTATCAATCAGCCCCAGCATTTT; cdr3_aa: CASRLVSINQPQHF
j_call: TRBJ2-2; clone_size: many; d_call: -; v_call: TRBV10-1; cdr3_nt: TGCGCCAGCAGTGAGATCACCGGGGAGCTGTTTTTT; cdr3_aa: CASSEITGELFF
j_call: TRBJ2-3; clone_size: -; d_call: TRBD2; v_call: TRBV29-1; cdr3_nt: TGCAGCGTTTTAGCGGGGATAGCAGATACGCAGTATTTT; cdr3_aa: CSVLAGIADTQYF
j_call: TRBJ2-1; clone_size: many; d_call: TRBD1; v_call: TRBV7-8; cdr3_nt: TGTGCCAGCAGCTTCGGGACAGGGTCCAATGAGCAGTTCTTC; cdr3_aa: CASSFGTGSNEQFF
j_call: TRBJ2-5; clone_size: -; d_call: -; v_call: TRBV6-2/TRBV6-3; cdr3_nt: TGTGCCAGCAGTTCTCGGATTTATGAGAAAGAGACCCAGTACTTC; cdr3_aa: CASSSRIYEKETQYF
j_call: TRBJ2-7; clone_size: many; d_call: -; v_call: TRBV7-8; cdr3_nt: TGTGCCAGCAGCTTAGCCCGGGACTGGAGCTCCTACGAGCAGTACTTC; cdr3_aa: CASSLARDWSSYEQYF
j_call: TRBJ2-5; clone_size: many; d_call: TRBD2; v_call: TRBV7-8; cdr3_nt: TGTGCCAGCAGCTTAGCGCCAGCGGGGGGGGGGGAGACCCAGTACTTC; cdr3_aa: CASSLAPAGGGETQYF
j_call: TRBJ2-3; clone_size: few; d_call: -; v_call: TRBV14; cdr3_nt: TGTGCCAGCAGCCGCGGTCCGGCGCAGTATTTT; cdr3_aa: CASSRGPAQYF
j_call: TRBJ1-2; clone_size: many; d_call: -; v_call: TRBV7-9; cdr3_nt: TGTGCCAGCAGCTTAGTGGGAGGGATCGTCTATGGCTACACCTTC; cdr3_aa: CASSLVGGIVYGYTF
j_call: TRBJ1-2; clone_size: many; d_call: -; v_call: TRBV7-2; cdr3_nt: TGTGCCAGCAGCTTAGGGTCCTACCCTTCTAACTATGGCTACACCTTC; cdr3_aa: CASSLGSYPSNYGYTF
j_call: TRBJ2-7; clone_size: few; d_call: -; v_call: TRBV6-1; cdr3_nt: TGTGCCAGCAGTGAAGGGACAGTCGGTGTCTACGAGCAGTACTTC; cdr3_aa: CASSEGTVGVYEQYF
j_call: TRBJ2-7; clone_size: -; d_call: TRBD2; v_call: TRBV28; cdr3_nt: TGTGCCAGCAGTTCTAGAGGACTAGGGTTGACCGAGCAGTACTTC; cdr3_aa: CASSSRGLGLTEQYF
j_call: TRBJ2-3; clone_size: once; d_call: -; v_call: TRBV5-5; cdr3_nt: TGTGCCAGCAGCTCAGGAGGTACAGATACGAAGTATTTT; cdr3_aa: CASSSGGTDTKYF
j_call: TRBJ2-1; clone_size: few; d_call: -; v_call: TRBV12-3/TRBV12-4; cdr3_nt: TGTGCCAGCAGTTTCTACGCCAGAGTCGACAATGAGCAGTTCTTC; cdr3_aa: CASSFYARVDNEQFF
j_call: TRBJ1-1; clone_size: many; d_call: TRBD1; v_call: TRBV10-3; cdr3_nt: TGTGCCATCAGTGAGAGGACAGGGAACACTGAAGCTTTCTTT; cdr3_aa: CAISERTGNTEAFF
j_call: TRBJ2-4; clone_size: -; d_call: TRBD2; v_call: TRBV13; cdr3_nt: TGTGCCAGCAGCTTGGGGGGAGGGCCCTTGTACTTC; cdr3_aa: CASSLGGGPLYF
j_call: TRBJ2-3; clone_size: -; d_call: -; v_call: TRBV9; cdr3_nt: TGTGCCAGCAACAGACAGGGAGGGGGGGGCACAGATACGCAGTATTTT; cdr3_aa: CASNRQGGGGTDTQYF
j_call: TRBJ2-7; clone_size: few; d_call: TRBD2; v_call: TRBV24-1; cdr3_nt: TGTGCCACTAAATATCCGGGACTAGCGGGAGGGCCCCACGAGCAGTACTTC; cdr3_aa: CATKYPGLAGGPHEQYF
j_call: TRBJ2-3; clone_size: many; d_call: -; v_call: TRBV6-2/TRBV6-3; cdr3_nt: TGTGCCAGCAGACCACCGGGACTCGAGCTCACGGATACGCAGTATTTT; cdr3_aa: CASRPPGLELTDTQYF
j_call: TRBJ2-1; clone_size: -; d_call: -; v_call: TRBV6-2/TRBV6-3; cdr3_nt: TGTGCCAGCAGTCCACTCGTGACTAACGGGGGCCTCTACAATGAGCAGTTCTTC; cdr3_aa: CASSPLVTNGGLYNEQFF
j_call: TRBJ2-7; clone_size: few; d_call: -; v_call: TRBV29-1; cdr3_nt: TGCAGCGTTACAAATCCTTTTAGCGAGCAGTACTTC; cdr3_aa: CSVTNPFSEQYF
j_call: TRBJ2-7; clone_size: few; d_call: -; v_call: TRBV28; cdr3_nt: TGTGCCAGCAGTTCCCCGGGCCCCCTCTACGAGCAGTACTTC; cdr3_aa: CASSSPGPLYEQYF
j_call: TRBJ2-1; clone_size: many; d_call: -; v_call: TRBV7-2; cdr3_nt: TGTGCCAGCAGCTTAGGGGGGAAAAACAATGAGCAGTTCTTC; cdr3_aa: CASSLGGKNNEQFF
j_call: TRBJ2-2; clone_size: many; d_call: TRBD1; v_call: TRBV27; cdr3_nt: TGTGCCAGCAGCCTAGGGGGACAGGGCGGGACCGGGGAGCTGTTTTTT; cdr3_aa: CASSLGGQGGTGELFF
j_call: TRBJ2-7; clone_size: many; d_call: -; v_call: TRBV7-2; cdr3_nt: TGTGCCAGCAGCTTAGGACGGGCCGAGGGGGAGCAGTACTTC; cdr3_aa: CASSLGRAEGEQYF
j_call: TRBJ1-1; clone_size: few; d_call: -; v_call: TRBV19; cdr3_nt: TGTGCCAGTAGTATGGTAGGGGGCACTGAAGCTTTCTTT; cdr3_aa: CASSMVGGTEAFF
j_call: TRBJ2-1; clone_size: few; d_call: -; v_call: TRBV5-1; cdr3_nt: TGCGCCAGCAGCTTCGCGGGGCGCTCCTACAATGAGCAGTTCTTC; cdr3_aa: CASSFAGRSYNEQFF
j_call: TRBJ1-5; clone_size: few; d_call: TRBD1; v_call: TRBV20-1; cdr3_nt: TGCAGTGCCCTCGAGACAGGGGGTCAGCCCCAGCATTTT; cdr3_aa: CSALETGGQPQHF
j_call: TRBJ2-7; clone_size: many; d_call: -; v_call: TRBV7-2; cdr3_nt: TGTGCCAGCAGCTTAGGGAGGGGGAGAAGGTTCTCAATCGAGCAGTACTTC; cdr3_aa: CASSLGRGRRFSIEQYF
j_call: TRBJ1-1; clone_size: many; d_call: -; v_call: TRBV5-6; cdr3_nt: TGTGCCAGCATCAGAAACTGGGGTTTGGACACTGAAGCTTTCTTT; cdr3_aa: CASIRNWGLDTEAFF
j_call: TRBJ1-5; clone_size: many; d_call: TRBD1; v_call: TRBV11-2; cdr3_nt: TGTGCCAGCAGCGCAGTCGGGACAGGAGTCAATCAGCCCCAGCATTTT; cdr3_aa: CASSAVGTGVNQPQHF
j_call: TRBJ2-7; clone_size: -; d_call: -; v_call: TRBV6-6; cdr3_nt: TGTGCCAGCAGTTCCGGGTTCTTCTCCTACGAGCAGTACTTC; cdr3_aa: CASSSGFFSYEQYF
j_call: TRBJ2-1; clone_size: -; d_call: TRBD2; v_call: TRBV6-2/TRBV6-3; cdr3_nt: TGTGCCAGCAGTTACTCCATGGCGGGAGGGCCCTACAATGAGCAGTTCTTC; cdr3_aa: CASSYSMAGGPYNEQFF
j_call: TRBJ1-1; clone_size: many; d_call: -; v_call: TRBV7-9; cdr3_nt: TGTGCCAGCAGCTACATGACAGGGAACACTGAAGCTTTCTTT; cdr3_aa: CASSYMTGNTEAFF
j_call: TRBJ1-1; clone_size: many; d_call: -; v_call: TRBV7-9; cdr3_nt: TGTGCCAGCAGCCGGGCAGACCCCTCTGAAGCTTTCTTT; cdr3_aa: CASSRADPSEAFF